This TCR beta chain was captured in a study of blood T cell repertoires in COVID-19. As for the study in general: Researchers got acute and convalescent COVID-19 samples from the United States, Italy and Spain. Sample material is recorded as cDNA or gDNA derived from T cells, B-cell-depleted T cells, or PBMCs.

This CDR3 comprises 14 residues. Germline V gives CDR1 KGHDR, CDR2 SFDVKD. V lost 9 bases, J lost 3 bases, and 8 bases stayed unmatched. As processed by the authors: By means of reference gene primer amplification, nucleated cell counts were estimated. The table came from immunoSEQ multiplex PCR; TCRdb's copy has only in-frame clones and leaves some out. V and J calls and clone size are copied from that table; D and trimming were computed from the DNA. The table shows 210,000 or so clones, with roughly nine tenths occurring only once. This clone came up once. This TCR derives from a man aged 35 to 55 with active or convalescent COVID-19. Sequenced sample: peripheral blood. V is TRBV24-1 and J is TRBJ1-1, with TRBD1 matching 8 bases. The CDR3 nucleotides are TGTGCCACCCGCGGACAGGGAATTGACACTGAAGCTTTCTTT. Amino acid sequence: CATRGQGIDTEAFF.